The present TCR beta chain was sequenced within a study of sequential checkpoint blockade in melanoma. Study-level information: Arm A got nivolumab then ipilimumab; arm B the reverse, 1:1. Both treatment sequences were followed by maintenance nivolumab.

Here immunoSEQ multiplex PCR was the method, and the copy in TCRdb shows in-frame clones only, minus some. The profile shows about 12,000 clones, around two thirds of them singletons. The ends were cut back, 6 bases at V and 2 bases at J, with 14 bases in the middle. This CDR3 contains 14 residues. Per the germline V gene, CDR1 is PRHDT and CDR2 is FYEKMQ (reference sequence). This clone was counted between two and nine times. Treatment in this sample: randomized to nivolumab then ipilimumab (arm A) or the reverse (arm B). No patient had prior DNA-damaging chemotherapy. The sample was CD8+ T cells sorted from blood (inferred from file names), taken from a patient given nivolumab and ipilimumab in sequence. This chain links TRBV13 with TRBJ2-7, with a weak D call TRBD1 (6 bases). This TCR was sampled from a human donor with melanoma. The CDR3 here is CASSVQGNTYEQYF. In DNA, the CDR3 is TGTGCCAGCAGTGTTCAGGGGAACACCTACGAGCAGTACTTC.